Below, 17 T cell receptor beta chains from the same sample are listed, as sequenced in a study of blood T cell repertoires in COVID-19 (TCRdb year 2020). The library came from the immunoSEQ multiplex PCR assay. Entries here come from immuneACCESS through TCRdb and include only in-frame sequences with V and J called. Some clones fail to appear in such tables; in the studies checked, an unresolved V gene covers under half of the shortfall, and the cause of the remainder is unknown. The sample table contains some 230,000 clones; only one count was recorded for approximately 78% of them. The top ten constitute under 8.5% of the sample. The sequenced sample consisted of peripheral blood. The receptors originated from a woman older than 75 with COVID-19, enrolled during active disease.

V usage is TRBV13 and J usage is TRBJ1-2, with D maybe TRBD1 (5 bases). V was pared by 8 bases and J by 8 bases, with 21 bases between. Germline loops: CDR1 PRHDT, CDR2 FYEKMQ (reference sequence). This CDR3 is built from 14 residues. CDR3 residues: CASLLRAQGSGYTF. CDR3 DNA sequence: TGTGCCAGCCTTCTTCGGGCCCAGGGCAGCGGCTACACCTTC.

This sequence joins TRBV9 and TRBJ2-5; weak D call: TRBD2 (5 bases). The CDR3 runs 15 residues. V dropped 2 bases and J dropped 5 bases, with 16 bases sitting between them. Germline lookup yields CDR1 SGDLS and CDR2 YYNGEE. CDR3 in DNA: TGTGCCAGCAGCGTTGTGGGAGCGGCTTGGGAGACCCAGTACTTC. Translation: CASSVVGAAWETQYF.

The chain recombines TRBV2 with TRBJ1-5; 7 bases line up with TRBD1. The germline CDR1 and CDR2 sequences are SNHLY and FYNNEI. V shed 7 bases, J shed 9 bases, and the junction held 9 bases outside the gene matches. The CDR3 runs 13 residues. CDR3 DNA sequence: TGTGCCAGCAAAACCGACAGGGTCAGGCCCCAGCATTTT. This sequence encodes CASKTDRVRPQHF. Combining the CDR3 with reference TRBV2 and TRBJ1-5 gives the whole variable domain EPEVTQTPSHQVTQMGQEVILRCVPISNHLYFYWYRQILGQKVEFLVSFYNNEISEKSEIFDDQFSVERPDGSNFTLKIRSTKLEDSAMYFCASKTDRVRPQHFGDGTRLSIL.

The chain combines TRBV18 with TRBJ1-4; 9 bases are shared with TRBD1. From germline, CDR1 is KGHSH and CDR2 LQKENI. The CDR3 covers 16 residues. Losses at the gene ends were 6 bases for V and 8 bases for J; bases not matched to a gene: 13. This CDR3 reads CASSPPGDRGAEKLFF. CDR3 coding DNA: TGTGCCAGCTCCCCCCCCGGTGACAGGGGGGCCGAAAAACTGTTTTTT.

This clone was detected many times. The CDR3 DNA reads TGTGCCAGCAGCTTAACCAGCCACGGGGTCTATGGCTACACCTTC. This sequence encodes CASSLTSHGVYGYTF. The chain carries TRBV7-6 and TRBJ1-2; D unresolved. Germline CDR1 and CDR2: SGHVS and FNYEAQ. Trimming left V 2 bases short and J 4 bases short, with 14 bases between. The CDR3 runs to 15 residues.

V and J are TRBV28 and TRBJ1-2; D is possibly TRBD1 (6 bases). The V end lost 6 bases, the J end lost 2 bases, and 10 bases lay between the germline ends. The CDR3 is 13 amino acids. Germline CDR1 and CDR2: MDHEN and SYDVKM. The CDR3 is CASRFTGNYGYTF. The DNA for the CDR3 is TGTGCCAGCAGATTTACAGGGAACTATGGCTACACCTTC.

Of note for this clone: An end of the junction differs from the germline gene, which may be a read error. The rearrangement joins TRBV3-1 (or the pseudogene TRBV3-2) to TRBJ1-2; 7 positions match TRBD1. The germline gives CDR1 LGHDT, CDR2 YNNKEL (reference sequence). CDR3 length equals 12 residues. For the CDR3, the DNA is TGTGCCAGCAGCCAGGGGACAGAGAGATGGTGCTTC. Encoded protein: CASSQGTERWCF.

This clone was picked up one time. The chain is built from TRBV4-1 and TRBJ2-1, with 10 bases lining up with TRBD2. This CDR3 has 16 amino acids. From germline, CDR1 is MGHRA and CDR2 YSYEKL. The ends lost 5 bases at V and 3 bases at J; junction bases unmatched: 7. The CDR3 bases are TGCGCCAGCAGCGCCCCGGGACTAGCGATCTACAATGAGCAGTTCTTC. Its translation: CASSAPGLAIYNEQFF.

The rearrangement joins TRBV7-6 to TRBJ1-3, with unresolved D. V lost 7 bases to trimming and J lost 0 bases, with 25 bases between them. The germline V gene has CDR1 SGHVS and CDR2 FNYEAQ. The CDR3 length is 19 residues. CDR3 nucleotide sequence: TGTGCCAGCACCGTTCGACGTGCGGGGAACGAGGGCTCTGGAAACACCATATATTTT. This translates into CASTVRRAGNEGSGNTIYF.

V gene TRBV30 combines with J gene TRBJ1-4, with TRBD1 matching 7 bases. Losses at the gene ends were 2 bases for V and 4 bases for J; bases not matched to a gene: 4. In germline, CDR1 is GTSNPN, CDR2 SVGIG (reference sequence). This CDR3 contains 14 residues. CDR3 coding DNA: TGTGCCTGGAGTCGACAGGGTCTTAATGAAAAACTGTTTTTT. Amino acid sequence: CAWSRQGLNEKLFF.

CDR3 DNA: TGTGCCAGCAGCTTAAGAACAGGGGTTGGAAACACCATATATTTT. This sequence encodes CASSLRTGVGNTIYF. The rearrangement uses TRBV5-6 and TRBJ1-3, with 7 bases matching TRBD1. The germline V gene encodes CDR1 SGHDT and CDR2 YYEEEE. This CDR3 is built from 15 residues. The V segment lost 2 bases and the J segment 3 bases; nucleotides outside the gene matches: 5.

This chain links TRBV5-1 with TRBJ2-3, with D possibly TRBD1 on 5 matching bases. Germline V CDR1 and CDR2: SGHRS, YFSETQ. Trimming took off 1 base at V and 3 bases at J, with 21 bases between the two ends. The CDR3 runs to 18 residues. The CDR3 DNA reads TGCGCCAGCAGCTTGCAGGCCGGTGCAAGGGGTAGAACAGATACGCAGTATTTT. Protein sequence: CASSLQAGARGRTDTQYF.

The V and J genes are TRBV3-1 (or the pseudogene TRBV3-2) and TRBJ2-1, with D possibly TRBD2 on 7 matching bases. The V gene lost 1 base and the J gene lost 5 bases, with 12 bases spanning the gap. The CDR3 sequence is 15 residues long. Per germline, CDR1 LGHDT and CDR2 YNNKEL (reference sequence). The CDR3 DNA reads as TGTGCCAGCAGCCAAGGAGCGGGGACACACAATGAGCAGTTCTTC. It specifies CASSQGAGTHNEQFF.

This clone was detected once. This chain uses TRBV7-9 with TRBJ2-6; maybe TRBD1 (5 bases). Germline assignment: CDR1 SEHNR and CDR2 FQNEAQ (reference sequence). This CDR3 is 16 amino acids long. V lost 1 base and J 1 base, leaving 8 bases between the germline ends. Here the CDR3 reads CASSLGPGSGANVLTF. CDR3 bases: TGTGCCAGCAGCTTAGGCCCAGGGTCTGGGGCCAACGTCCTGACTTTC.

The chain couples TRBV11-1 to TRBJ2-2, with D maybe TRBD2 (6 bases). V was clipped by 2 bases and J by 0 bases, with 10 bases between them. The CDR3 extends over 16 amino acids. The germline V gene encodes CDR1 SGHAT and CDR2 FQDESV (reference sequence). The CDR3 nucleotides are TGTGCCAGCAGCTTAAGGAGGGGATCGAACACCGGGGAGCTGTTTTTT. Its protein is CASSLRRGSNTGELFF.

The rearrangement joins TRBV7-9 to TRBJ2-5, with D perhaps assigned TRBD1 or TRBD2 (5 bases each). The V end lost 5 bases, the J end lost 3 bases, and 19 bases lay between the germline ends. Germline V gives CDR1 SEHNR, CDR2 FQNEAQ (reference sequence). The length of the CDR3 is 16 residues. The chain's CDR3 is CASSLGAFEGEETQYF. As DNA, the CDR3 is TGTGCCAGCAGCCTAGGGGCTTTCGAGGGAGAAGAGACCCAGTACTTC.

Here the CDR3 DNA reads TGTGCCTGGAGTGCCCTAGCGGGGGCTGAGCAGTTCTTC. This codes for CAWSALAGAEQFF. The chain joins TRBV30 to TRBJ2-1; 10 bases line up with TRBD2. Looked up from germline, CDR1 is GTSNPN and CDR2 is SVGIG (reference sequence). This CDR3 spans 13 amino acids. The junction had 3 bases not matched to a gene; V was cut back by 1 base and J by 9 bases.